A single sample is the source of the 14 T cell receptor beta chains below, sequenced in a study of CD8 T cells in Susac syndrome. Random hexamers served to reverse transcribe roughly 0.45 to 1 ug RNA. TCRdb itself ran the immunoSEQ multiplex PCR reads through MiXCR, one entry per CDR3 protein. The table shows 120,000 or so distinct CDR3 sequences, with just under 95% occurring only once. The sample comprised CD8+ T cells from PBMCs. All receptors come from a human donor with Susac syndrome.

The chain recombines TRBV29-1 with TRBJ1-1; D is undetermined. The CDR3 totals 10 residues. Deletions cut 5 bases from V and 4 bases from J, with 5 bases between. Germline V gene sequence: CDR1 SQVTM, CDR2 ANQGSEA. The CDR3 region is CSVLGTEAFF. CDR3 bases: TGCAGCGTTTTGGGCACTGAAGCTTTCTTT.

The chain is built from TRBV29-1 and TRBJ2-7, with D maybe TRBD2 (5 bases). In germline, CDR1 is SQVTM, CDR2 ANQGSEA. Trimming left V 4 bases short and J 5 bases short, with 9 bases between. This CDR3 is 11 amino acids long. DNA of the CDR3: TGCAGCGTTGCCACGCGGGACGAGCAGTACTTC. It codes for CSVATRDEQYF.

V usage is TRBV24-1 and J usage is TRBJ2-2; D is perhaps TRBD2 (5 bases). The CDR3 has 13 residues. V gave up 5 bases and J gave up 6 bases, with 9 bases separating them. Germline-derived CDR1 and CDR2 are KGHDR and SFDVKD. CDR3 bases: TGTGCCACCAGTGCGGGGTGGGCCGGGGAGCTGTTTTTT. Encoded protein: CATSAGWAGELFF.

The chain recombines TRBV7-6 with TRBJ2-1, with TRBD2 identical over 13 bases. The V gene end was trimmed by 5 bases and the J gene end by 0 bases; junction bases not matched to a gene: 4. CDR3 length: 17 amino acids. Germline V lookup: CDR1 SGHVS, CDR2 FNYEAQ. CDR3: CASSPRTSGSSYNEQFF. The CDR3 DNA follows: TGTGCCAGCAGCCCCAGGACTAGCGGGAGCTCCTACAATGAGCAGTTCTTC.

The CDR3 sequence is CASSQEQGNGYTF. DNA of the CDR3: TGCGCCAGCAGCCAGGAACAGGGGAATGGCTACACCTTC. The rearrangement joins TRBV4-3 to TRBJ1-2, with 7 bases identical to TRBD1. Trimming took 3 bases from V and 6 from J; bases not matched to a gene: 4. The CDR3 loop spans 13 amino acids. Germline V gives CDR1 LGHNA, CDR2 YSLEER.

The gene calls are TRBV6-5 and TRBJ2-7; D possibly matches TRBD1 or TRBD2 (5 bases each). The V end lost 5 bases, the J end lost 3 bases, and 14 bases lay between the germline ends. Germline values: CDR1 MNHEY, CDR2 SVGAGI. This CDR3 has 14 amino acids. Written as DNA, the CDR3 is TGTGCCAGCAGTCCTGGGACGGGAATCTACGAGCAGTACTTC. Translating gives CASSPGTGIYEQYF.

This clonotype occurred once. The rearrangement links TRBV12-3 or TRBV12-4 to TRBJ2-5, with D possibly matching TRBD2 (5 bases). This CDR3 spans 15 amino acids. The V end was cut by 5 bases, the J end by 4 bases, with 17 bases between. The CDR3 DNA follows: TGTGCCAGCAGTCAACACGGACTGGCCGGAGAGACCCAGTACTTC. It yields the protein CASSQHGLAGETQYF.

The chain combines TRBV20-1 with TRBJ2-5; D is perhaps TRBD2 (5 bases). The CDR3 sequence is 12 residues long. V was cut by 2 bases and J by 4 bases, with 8 bases left in between. Germline-derived CDR1 and CDR2 are DFQATT and SNEGSKA (reference sequence). In nucleotides, the CDR3 is TGCAGTGCTAGAATTGGAGGAGAGACCCAGTACTTC. Its translation is CSARIGGETQYF.

V and J are TRBV7-9 and TRBJ2-5; D may be TRBD2 (6 bases). V lost 5 bases and J 1 base, leaving 14 bases between the germline ends. Germline V gives CDR1 SEHNR, CDR2 FQNEAQ (reference sequence). The length of the CDR3 is 15 residues. CDR3 sequence (DNA): TGTGCCAGCAGCAGAGGCGGGACGGTCCAAGAGACCCAGTACTTC. Translating it yields CASSRGGTVQETQYF.

The genes are TRBV19 and TRBJ1-2; no clear D. Germline V CDR1 and CDR2: LNHDA, SQIVND (reference sequence). The CDR3 is made up of 13 amino acids. Trimming pared 5 bases from V and 4 bases from J, leaving 11 bases between. The CDR3 bases are TGTGCCAGTAGTTCCGGGAATTCCTATGGCTACACCTTC. Its protein is CASSSGNSYGYTF. The entire variable domain, with the rest obtained from reference TRBV19 and TRBJ1-2, is as follows: DGGITQSPKYLFRKEGQNVTLSCEQNLNHDAMYWYRQDPGQGLRLIYYSQIVNDFQKGDIAEGYSVSREKKESFPLTVTSAQKNPTAFYLCASSSGNSYGYTFGSGTRLTVV.

The CDR3 sequence is CASSYSLGANTGELFF. The CDR3 DNA follows: TGTGCCAGCAGTTACTCGTTAGGGGCGAACACCGGGGAGCTGTTTTTT. The chain combines TRBV6-5 with TRBJ2-2, with D possibly being TRBD1 (5 bases). The CDR3 runs 16 residues. CDR1 is MNHEY, CDR2 SVGAGI, per germline. The ends were cut back, 0 bases at V and 0 bases at J, with 8 bases in the middle.

This sequence joins TRBV29-1 and TRBJ1-2; D is unclear. Trimming removed 7 bases at V and 0 bases at J, with 18 bases between. Germline CDR1 is SQVTM and CDR2 is ANQGSEA. The CDR3 has 15 amino acids. CDR3 coding DNA: TGCAGCGGTCTAGACTACTCGACTCCTAACTATGGCTACACCTTC. Translated: CSGLDYSTPNYGYTF.

The V gene is TRBV30, the J gene TRBJ1-1; D is unclear. This CDR3 comprises 14 residues. Trimming took off 2 bases at V and 5 bases at J, with 15 bases between the two ends. In germline, CDR1 is GTSNPN, CDR2 SVGIG (reference sequence). CDR3 residues: CAWSNPGGRTEAFF. CDR3 sequence (DNA): TGTGCCTGGAGTAACCCCGGAGGGAGAACTGAAGCTTTCTTT. Complete variable domain (other parts from reference TRBV30 and TRBJ1-1): SQTIHQWPATLVQPVGSPLSLECTVEGTSNPNLYWYRQAAGRGLQLLFYSVGIGQISSEVPQNLSASRPQDRQFILSSKKLLLSDSGFYLCAWSNPGGRTEAFFGQGTRLTVV.

V gene TRBV18 combines with J gene TRBJ2-7, with D hard to call. The V end was cut by 3 bases, the J end by 6 bases, with 15 bases between. The CDR3 spans 14 residues. Germline lookup yields CDR1 KGHSH and CDR2 LQKENI. The CDR3: CASSPSSPGPEQYF. In DNA, the CDR3 is TGTGCCAGCTCACCGTCCAGCCCCGGGCCCGAGCAGTACTTC. Using reference TRBV18 and TRBJ2-7 for the parts outside the CDR3, the full variable domain is NAGVMQNPRHLVRRRGQEARLRCSPMKGHSHVYWYRQLPEEGLKFMVYLQKENIIDESGMPKERFSAEFPKEGPSILRIQQVVRGDSAAYFCASSPSSPGPEQYFGPGTRLTVT.